This is a list of T cell receptor beta chains from one sample in a study of blood T cell repertoires in COVID-19. The table came from immunoSEQ multiplex PCR; TCRdb's copy has only in-frame clones and leaves some out. This repertoire shows just under 350,000 clones, about nine tenths found once; its top ten account for just under 6.5%. The sample taken for sequencing was peripheral blood. These receptors all come from a woman between 50 and 59 years old with COVID-19, enrolled during active disease. Both conserved end residues are part of each CDR3. The D gene is left open where the match is weak. Only part of the rows carry a size: once, few, many, or a class if the clone is expanded.

-	TRBV6-6	TRBJ1-1	once	TGTGCCAGCAGAACGGACACATTGAACACTGAAGCTTTCTTT	CASRTDTLNTEAFF
-	TRBV6-5	TRBJ1-1	-	TGTGCCAGCAGGACGGAGGGTTTGGGAGAAGCTTTCTTT	CASRTEGLGEAFF
TRBD2	TRBV12-3/TRBV12-4	TRBJ2-1	-	TGTGCCAGCCGACTAGCGGGAGGCAATGAGCAGTTCTTC	CASRLAGGNEQFF
TRBD2	TRBV7-9	TRBJ2-3	-	TGTGCCAGCAGCTTAAGCGGGGGGAACTTAAATACGCAGTATTTT	CASSLSGGNLNTQYF
-	TRBV6-6	TRBJ1-5	-	TGTGCCAGCAGTTACGGTGGGGAGTGGCAGCCCCAGCATTTT	CASSYGGEWQPQHF
-	TRBV4-1	TRBJ1-5	-	TGCGCCAGCAGCTGGAACCCGGGGAATCAGCCCCAGCATTTT	CASSWNPGNQPQHF
-	TRBV19	TRBJ1-1	-	TGTGCCAGTGGGCCGGGGGGATACACTGAAGCTTTCTTT	CASGPGGYTEAFF
TRBD2	TRBV9	TRBJ2-3	-	TGTGCCAGCAGGTTAGCGGGAAAAGATACGCAGTATTTT	CASRLAGKDTQYF
TRBD1	TRBV30	TRBJ1-2	-	TGTGCCTGGCTAGGGACAGGGGGTGAGTCGGATTCTAACTATGGCTACACCTTC	CAWLGTGGESDSNYGYTF
TRBD1	TRBV7-6	TRBJ2-7	-	TGTGCCAGCAGCCACCGGGACAGTGTCTACGAGCAGTACTTC	CASSHRDSVYEQYF
TRBD2	TRBV19	TRBJ2-1	-	TGTGCCAGTAGTTCCTACACCGGGACTAGCGTCAATGAGCAGTTCTTC	CASSSYTGTSVNEQFF
TRBD1	TRBV19	TRBJ2-3	few	TGTGCCACCCGACCCGGGACAGGGTTTAATAGACGACCAGATACGCAGTATTTT	CATRPGTGFNRRPDTQYF
-	TRBV30	TRBJ2-3	-	TGTGCCTGGAGTGGTAGAAATACGCAGTATTTT	CAWSGRNTQYF
-	TRBV7-2	TRBJ2-5	-	TGTGCCAGCAGCCCCGCGCAGGGGAGTTGGAGAGAGACCCAGTACTTC	CASSPAQGSWRETQYF
-	TRBV19	TRBJ1-5	-	TGTGCCAGTAGTATAGGAGGCCTTAGCAATCAGCCCCAGCATTTT	CASSIGGLSNQPQHF
TRBD2	TRBV7-9	TRBJ2-5	-	TGTGCCAGCAGCCCGGTTCTTGGGCTAGCGGGACCCCAAGAGACCCAGTACTTC	CASSPVLGLAGPQETQYF
-	TRBV7-6	TRBJ2-3	-	TGTGCCAGCGATGCGCAATTCAGCACAGATACGCAGTATTTT	CASDAQFSTDTQYF
TRBD2	TRBV7-8	TRBJ2-1	-	TGTGCCAGCAGCTTAATGGCCGGGGGGAATGAGCAGTTCTTC	CASSLMAGGNEQFF
-	TRBV19	TRBJ2-3	-	TGTGCCAGTAGTATTAGCGGCTCAGATACGCAGTATTTT	CASSISGSDTQYF
TRBD2	TRBV19	TRBJ2-1	-	TGTGCCAGTACGACGGGACTAGCACCATATGAGCAGTTCTTC	CASTTGLAPYEQFF
TRBD1	TRBV4-2	TRBJ2-7	-	TGTGCCAGCAGCCAAGCCGCGACCGGGACAGGGTCCTACGAGCAGTACTTC	CASSQAATGTGSYEQYF
TRBD2	TRBV29-1	TRBJ2-1	-	TGCAGCGCGTCGGGACTAGCGGGAAACTATGAGCAGTTCTTC	CSASGLAGNYEQFF
-	TRBV4-2	TRBJ2-7	-	TGTGCCAGCAGCCAAGTTCCAGGCCAAAGGTACGAGCAGTACTTC	CASSQVPGQRYEQYF
-	TRBV29-1	TRBJ2-1	-	TGCAGCGTTGTGGCGGGGAGGTTTCCGTTCTTC	CSVVAGRFPFF
-	TRBV6-5	TRBJ1-5	few	TGTGCCACCCGGCTGGAGGGAAGGAAGCCCCAGCATTTT	CATRLEGRKPQHF
-	TRBV2	TRBJ2-7	-	TGTGCCAGCAGTCCGGGACTGTCTATTTACGAGCAGTACTTC	CASSPGLSIYEQYF
TRBD2	TRBV7-3	TRBJ2-6	few	TGTGCCAGCAGCTTTGCGGGAGGCTCTGGGGCCAACGTCCTGACTTTC	CASSFAGGSGANVLTF
TRBD1	TRBV28	TRBJ2-2	-	TGTGCCAGCAGTTTATTAAAGAGGGGGCGCATGACCGGGGAGCTGTTTTTT	CASSLLKRGRMTGELFF
-	TRBV6-2/TRBV6-3	TRBJ2-7	-	TGTGCCAGCAGTTGGCCTCCCTACGAGCAGTACTTC	CASSWPPYEQYF
-	TRBV6-5	TRBJ2-3	-	TGTGCCAGCAGGGCCCAGGGATATACGCAGTATTTT	CASRAQGYTQYF
-	TRBV18	TRBJ1-1	-	TGTGCCAGCTCACTAACAGGGATTGGGCAGACGAACACTGAAGCTTTCTTT	CASSLTGIGQTNTEAFF
-	TRBV13	TRBJ2-3	-	TGTGCCAGCAGCTTATCTAAGCGATCCTCGACAGATACGCAGTATTTT	CASSLSKRSSTDTQYF
-	TRBV4-1	TRBJ1-5	-	TGCGCCAGCAGCCAAGTACAGGTCAATCAGCCCCAGCATTTT	CASSQVQVNQPQHF
TRBD1	TRBV18	TRBJ1-1	-	TGTGCCAGCTCACCCCTAGGACAGGGCGGCACTGAAGCTTTCTTT	CASSPLGQGGTEAFF
TRBD2	TRBV24-1	TRBJ2-3	-	TGTGCCACCAGTGATGTGGCGGGAGGGCCTCCAGATACGCAGTATTTT	CATSDVAGGPPDTQYF
-	TRBV4-3	TRBJ2-1	-	TGCGCCAGCAGCCAAGGAGTGAACAATGAGCAGTTCTTC	CASSQGVNNEQFF
-	TRBV10-3	TRBJ2-3	few	TGTGCCATCAGAGGGGCGGATACGCAGTATTTT	CAIRGADTQYF
-	TRBV3-1/TRBV3-2	TRBJ2-2	few	TGTGCCAGCAGCACAGGGACCGGGGAGCTGTTTTTT	CASSTGTGELFF
-	TRBV24-1	TRBJ1-4	-	TGTGCCACCAGTGGTAATACGGGGGCAACTAATGAAAAACTGTTTTTT	CATSGNTGATNEKLFF
-	TRBV27	TRBJ2-2	-	TGTGCCAGCAGCCCCAGAGGAGGGCCCACCGGGGAGCTGTTTTTT	CASSPRGGPTGELFF
TRBD1	TRBV5-5	TRBJ1-2	once	TGTGCCAGCAGCTTGGAATGGACAGGGGAATTCTATGGCTACACCTTC	CASSLEWTGEFYGYTF
-	TRBV9	TRBJ2-1	-	TGTGCCAGCAGCGTACGGACGAAAAGTCGGGAGAGGAACTACAATGAGCAGTTCTTC	CASSVRTKSRERNYNEQFF
-	TRBV25-1	TRBJ1-2	-	TGTGCCAGCAGAGGGGTGACAGTGGACGGCTACACCTTC	CASRGVTVDGYTF
TRBD1	TRBV13	TRBJ2-7	-	TGTGCCAGCAGCTACCGGACAGGGATGGCCTCCTACGAGCAGTACTTC	CASSYRTGMASYEQYF
-	TRBV2	TRBJ2-7	-	TGTGCCAGCAGTGTAAATAGCTACGAGCAGTACTTC	CASSVNSYEQYF
-	TRBV27	TRBJ2-3	-	TGTGCCAGCAGTTTACAGGGTCTGGATACGCAGTATTTT	CASSLQGLDTQYF
-	TRBV5-4	TRBJ2-5	-	TGTGCCAGCAGCCTGCTCCCGGGAGCAGGGTTAGAGACCCAGTACTTC	CASSLLPGAGLETQYF
TRBD1	TRBV18	TRBJ2-1	-	TGTGCCAGCTCACCACCAACCAGGGGGAAGTACAATGAGCAGTTCTTC	CASSPPTRGKYNEQFF
-	TRBV7-8	TRBJ1-2	once	TGTGCCAGCAGCTCTACCCGTATCTATGGCTACACCTTC	CASSSTRIYGYTF
-	TRBV6-1	TRBJ2-5	-	TGTGCCAGCAGTGAGCCCGTCCGGGAGACCCAGTACTTC	CASSEPVRETQYF
-	TRBV29-1	TRBJ2-1	-	TGCAGCGTGAGGGACTATGAGCAGTTCTTC	CSVRDYEQFF
TRBD1	TRBV4-1	TRBJ1-3	-	TGCGCCAGCAGCCAAGAAGGGGAACAGGGGGCTATTGGAAACACCATATATTTT	CASSQEGEQGAIGNTIYF
-	TRBV6-5	TRBJ1-2	once	TGTGCCAGCAGGATAGTATCCGACTATGGCTACACCTTC	CASRIVSDYGYTF
-	TRBV11-3	TRBJ2-3	-	TGTGCCAGCAGCTTGGAGGGCGGCCTCACAGATACGCAGTATTTT	CASSLEGGLTDTQYF
TRBD2	TRBV29-1	TRBJ2-7	once	TGCAGCGTTGGGGTAGCGGGAGTCTACGAGCAGTACTTC	CSVGVAGVYEQYF
-	TRBV5-1	TRBJ1-2	few	TGCGCCAGCAGCTTGGCTGGGGGCGACTATGGCTACACCTTC	CASSLAGGDYGYTF
-	TRBV4-2	TRBJ1-1	-	TGTGCCAGCAGCCAGGACTATGACAGATTTAACACTGAAGCTTTCTTT	CASSQDYDRFNTEAFF